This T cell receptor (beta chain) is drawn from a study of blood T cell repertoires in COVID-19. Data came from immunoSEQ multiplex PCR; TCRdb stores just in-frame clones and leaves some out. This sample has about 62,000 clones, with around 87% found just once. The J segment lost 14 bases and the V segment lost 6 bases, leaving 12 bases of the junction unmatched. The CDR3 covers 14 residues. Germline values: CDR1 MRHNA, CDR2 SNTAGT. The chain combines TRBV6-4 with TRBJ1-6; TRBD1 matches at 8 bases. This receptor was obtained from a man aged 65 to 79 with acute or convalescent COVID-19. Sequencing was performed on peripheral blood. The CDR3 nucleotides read TGTGCCAGCAGGCCGGGACAGGCGTCCCCAACCCTCCACTTT. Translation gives CASRPGQASPTLHF.